Presented here are 29 T cell receptor beta chains from one specimen sequenced in a study of shared clonotypes between healthy human individuals. Profiled with immunoSEQ multiplex PCR; TCRdb holds only in-frame clones, not every one. The profile shows approximately 470,000 clones, 81% of them singletons. The sequenced material came from PBMCs. The receptors come from a woman aged 40 to 50 in good health. Some clones in this sample may be carry-over from other donors' samples.

This chain uses TRBV27 with TRBJ2-7; TRBD2 aligns across 11 bases. The CDR3 extends over 15 amino acids. The V gene's germline CDR1 is MNHEY and CDR2 SMNVEV (reference sequence). V lost 6 bases and J lost 11; bases outside the gene matches: 15. The CDR3 reads CASSTSQTPGLAEYF. The CDR3 region has the DNA TGTGCCAGCAGCACATCACAGACCCCGGGACTAGCGGAGTACTTC.

The rearrangement joins TRBV11-2 to TRBJ1-2; D perhaps matches TRBD1 (5 bases). The CDR3 contains 13 residues. Germline V gene lookup returns CDR1 SGHAT and CDR2 FQNNGV. Trimming took off 5 bases at V and 5 bases at J, with 12 bases between the two ends. CDR3 amino acids: CASSVGQGYGYTF. In DNA form, the CDR3 reads TGTGCCAGCAGCGTCGGACAAGGTTATGGCTACACCTTC.

Ten or more counts support this clone. The chain joins TRBV15 to TRBJ2-6; 7 positions agree with TRBD1. This CDR3 region has 18 residues. The trim removed 3 bases at V and 3 bases at J, leaving 11 bases unmatched. Germline V lookup: CDR1 LNHNV, CDR2 YYDKDF (reference sequence). The CDR3 coding sequence is TGTGCCACCAGCAGCGAACCCAAGGGGGCGTATGGGGCCAACGTCCTGACTTTC. As protein: CATSSEPKGAYGANVLTF.

This clone has a count of ten or more. Other nucleotide sequences in the sample specify the same CDR3. CDR3 bases: TGTGCCACCAGCAGATTCTCATTCTCTGGGGCCAACGTCCTGACTTTC. Protein sequence: CATSRFSFSGANVLTF. V gene TRBV15 combines with J gene TRBJ2-6; D not certain. The length of the CDR3 is 16 residues. CDR1 LNHNV and CDR2 YYDKDF come from the germline V gene (reference sequence). The germline V and J ends were trimmed by 2 bases and 0 bases, with 8 bases remaining between them.

This clone was seen a single time. The rearrangement joins TRBV10-2 to TRBJ2-1; 10 bases map to TRBD2. V was clipped by 5 bases and J by 8 bases; unmatched bases: 3. This CDR3 has 13 residues. Germline V CDR1 and CDR2: WSHSY, SAAADI. The DNA of the CDR3 is TGCGCCAGCAGTAGGCTAGCGGGAGATGAGCAGTTCTTC. Translation gives CASSRLAGDEQFF.

Of note for this clone: The same CDR3 can be traced to other DNA sequences in this sample. This chain links TRBV7-9 with TRBJ2-7; D not resolved. The CDR3 runs 12 residues. Germline V CDR1 and CDR2: SEHNR, FQNEAQ (reference sequence). V lost 5 bases to trimming and J lost 0 bases, with 5 bases between them. Here the CDR3 reads CASSPVSYEQYF. The CDR3 DNA sequence: TGTGCCAGCAGCCCCGTCTCCTACGAGCAGTACTTC.

The chain links TRBV27 to TRBJ2-7, with a tentative D call TRBD1 (5 bases). The ends were cut back, 5 bases at V and 2 bases at J, with 13 bases in the middle. Germline V CDR1 and CDR2: MNHEY, SMNVEV (reference sequence). This CDR3 spans 14 amino acids. The CDR3 region is CASSPDQGTYEQYF. In nucleotides, the CDR3 is TGTGCCAGCAGTCCCGATCAGGGTACCTACGAGCAGTACTTC.

Notes on this clone: A single base is all that separates this from a far larger clone, so a read error is likely. In the same sample, other DNA sequences code for this CDR3. CDR3 residues: CALALDQIVAYEQYF. The CDR3 region has the DNA TGTGCCTTAGCCCTGGACCAGATAGTGGCCTACGAGCAGTACTTC. The chain couples TRBV30 to TRBJ2-7, with D hard to call. The V end lost 7 bases, the J end lost 2 bases, and 21 bases lay between the germline ends. The CDR3 runs to 15 residues. Germline loops: CDR1 GTSNPN, CDR2 SVGIG (reference sequence).

J is TRBJ2-5 and V is TRBV7-8; D is uncertain. The CDR3 spans 12 residues. Trimming removed 5 bases at V and 4 bases at J, with 8 bases between. The germline V gene has CDR1 SGHVS and CDR2 FQNEAQ. The CDR3 nucleotides are TGTGCCAGCAGCCACTCCGGAGAGACCCAGTACTTC. Translating it yields CASSHSGETQYF.

This clone came up once. The V call is TRBV28, the J call TRBJ1-4, with 8 bases matching TRBD1. The CDR3 totals 15 residues. Germline CDR1 and CDR2: MDHEN and SYDVKM. V gave up 4 bases and J gave up 4 bases; unmatched junction bases: 5. In DNA form, the CDR3 reads TGTGCCAGCAGTTCCCGACAGGGGCTTAATGAAAAACTGTTTTTT. Protein product: CASSSRQGLNEKLFF.

On this clone itself: This likely traces to a read error, being one base from a far larger clone. The sample holds other DNA sequences that translate to the same CDR3. V usage is TRBV7-9 and J usage is TRBJ2-7; D gene uncertain. Trimming removed 3 bases at V and 0 bases at J, with 0 bases between. Germline CDR1 and CDR2: SEHNR and FQNEAQ (reference sequence). This CDR3 is built from 11 residues. The CDR3, as DNA: TGTGCCAGCAGCTTCTCCTACGAGCAGTACTTC. This translates into CASSFSYEQYF. Using reference TRBV7-9 and TRBJ2-7 for the parts outside the CDR3, the full variable domain is DTGVSQNPRHKITKRGQNVTFRCDPISEHNRLYWYRQTLGQGPEFLTYFQNEAQLEKSRLLSDRFSAERPKGSFSTLEIQRTEQGDSAMYLCASSFSYEQYFGPGTRLTVT.

The chain has TRBV27 and TRBJ2-7; 8 bases match TRBD1. Trimming cost V 6 bases and J 6 bases; bases outside gene matches: 13. The length of the CDR3 is 15 residues. Germline CDR1 and CDR2: MNHEY and SMNVEV (reference sequence). The DNA for the CDR3 is TGTGCCAGCAGGGGACAGACAGGGGCGGTGTCCGAGCAGTACTTC. It encodes CASRGQTGAVSEQYF.

In the case of this clone: It is likely a read error: a sequence one base away is far more abundant. The chain links TRBV27 to TRBJ1-1, with 7 bases lining up with TRBD1. V lost 5 bases to trimming and J lost 3 bases; unmatched junction nucleotides: 6. The V gene's germline CDR1 is MNHEY and CDR2 SMNVEV (reference sequence). This CDR3 is built from 14 residues. The DNA for the CDR3 is TGTGCCAGCAGTCACAGGGGATTGGACACTGAAGCTTTCTTT. It codes for CASSHRGLDTEAFF.

The rearrangement links TRBV7-2 to TRBJ2-1, with unresolved D. The CDR3 sequence is 12 residues long. The germline V and J ends were trimmed by 8 bases and 8 bases, with 13 bases remaining between them. Per germline, CDR1 SGHTA and CDR2 FQGNSA. The CDR3 DNA is TGTGCCAGCGGGTATAGGGCGGATGAGCAGTTCTTC. It codes for CASGYRADEQFF.

The sample holds a few counts of this clone. The chain combines TRBV2 with TRBJ2-7; weak D call: TRBD1 (6 bases). Germline V gene data show CDR1 as SNHLY and CDR2 as FYNNEI. There are 14 residues in the CDR3. Trimming left V 6 bases short and J 2 bases short, with 14 bases between. CDR3 amino acids: CASREGRGPYEQYF. The DNA of the CDR3 is TGTGCCAGCAGAGAGGGCAGGGGCCCCTACGAGCAGTACTTC.

This chain links TRBV6-5 with TRBJ1-5; no clear D gene. This CDR3 is built from 13 residues. V lost 5 bases and J 4 bases, leaving 9 bases between the germline ends. Germline CDR1 reads MNHEY; CDR2 reads SVGAGI. The CDR3 region is CASSRDVNQPQHF. The CDR3 DNA sequence: TGTGCCAGCAGTAGGGATGTAAATCAGCCCCAGCATTTT.

A word on this clone: This same CDR3 is encoded by further DNA sequences in the sample. The chain recombines TRBV28 with TRBJ2-1, with TRBD2 matching over 8 bases. CDR1 and CDR2 from the germline V gene are MDHEN and SYDVKM. The CDR3 length is 14 residues. The trim removed 6 bases at V and 5 bases at J, leaving 6 bases unmatched. CDR3 region: CASSGTSGHNEQFF. The CDR3 DNA reads as TGTGCCAGCAGCGGCACTAGCGGACACAATGAGCAGTTCTTC.

The chain links TRBV7-8 to TRBJ1-4, with D possibly being TRBD1 (5 bases). CDR3 length: 12 amino acids. Germline CDR1 and CDR2: SGHVS and FQNEAQ. Trimming stripped 3 bases from V and 13 bases from J, with 12 bases between. The CDR3 here is CASSFGGSGLFF. As DNA, the CDR3 is TGTGCCAGCAGCTTTGGGGGATCGGGACTGTTTTTT.

V is TRBV9 and J is TRBJ2-7, with TRBD2 matching over 14 bases. V shed 3 bases, J shed 9 bases, and the junction held 8 bases outside the gene matches. Germline V gives CDR1 SGDLS, CDR2 YYNGEE. This CDR3 has 15 amino acids. The CDR3 loop reads CASSAGLAGGEVQYF. The CDR3 nucleotides are TGTGCCAGCAGCGCCGGACTAGCGGGAGGAGAGGTGCAGTACTTC.

Comment on this clone: A read error is likely here: a far larger clone is one base away. This CDR3 fails to terminate in the conserved phenylalanine or tryptophan, so it likely reflects a read error. V is TRBV6-5 and J is TRBJ1-2; D is unclear. The ends were cut back, 0 bases at V and 2 bases at J, with 7 bases in the middle. The CDR3 covers 14 residues. The germline CDR1 and CDR2 sequences are MNHEY and SVGAGI. The CDR3, as DNA: TGTGCCAGCAGTTACTCCCAGTTGAACTATGGCTACACCCTC. This gives the protein CASSYSQLNYGYTL.

The rearrangement uses TRBV4-1 and TRBJ2-5, with D unclear. The CDR3 runs to 13 residues. Between the trimmed V and J ends, which lost 4 bases and 5 bases, there was a span of 11 bases. The V gene's germline CDR1 is MGHRA and CDR2 YSYEKL. Written as DNA, the CDR3 is TGCGCCAGCAGCCTCTTTCCCGGGGAGACCCAGTACTTC. This codes for CASSLFPGETQYF.

The chain links TRBV10-2 to TRBJ2-1; TRBD2 agrees at 7 bases. The V and J ends lost 8 bases and 7 bases, in that order; junction bases with no gene match: 11. Germline V lookup: CDR1 WSHSY, CDR2 SAAADI. The CDR3 runs 14 residues. CDR3: CASRLAGPSNEQFF. The CDR3 nucleotides read TGCGCCAGCCGACTAGCCGGCCCCTCGAATGAGCAGTTCTTC.

Comment on this clone: One base away lies a much larger clone, so this may be a sequencing read error. The chain links TRBV29-1 to TRBJ1-2; D gene unclear. CDR1 is SQVTM, CDR2 ANQGSEA, per germline. The CDR3 totals 11 residues. This CDR3 is CSESLNYCYTF. DNA for the CDR3: TGCAGCGAGTCCTTAAACTATTGCTACACCTTC.

The J gene is TRBJ2-7, the V gene TRBV28; TRBD2 matches at 11 bases. The ends lost 6 bases at V and 6 bases at J; junction bases unmatched: 7. The germline V gene encodes CDR1 MDHEN and CDR2 SYDVKM. This CDR3 comprises 14 residues. The CDR3 nucleotides read TGTGCCAGCAGAACACTAGCGGGAGCAGGCGAGCAGTACTTC. Its protein is CASRTLAGAGEQYF.

The V and J genes are TRBV6-6 and TRBJ2-5, with D unclear. The CDR3 consists of 13 residues. Trimming removed 3 bases from V and 5 bases from J, with 10 bases in between. Germline V gene sequence: CDR1 MNHNY, CDR2 SVGAGI (reference sequence). This chain's CDR3 is CASSYFGLETQYF. For the CDR3, the DNA is TGTGCCAGCAGTTATTTTGGTTTGGAGACCCAGTACTTC.

A word on this clone: A far larger clone is one nucleotide away, so this likely arose from a read error. The CDR3 end shows no conserved phenylalanine or tryptophan, and so a read error is likely. The rearrangement joins TRBV9 to TRBJ1-2, with D uncertain. The germline gives CDR1 SGDLS, CDR2 YYNGEE. Trimming shortened V by 0 bases and J by 3 bases, and 6 bases separated the two germline ends. The CDR3 runs to 13 residues. As DNA, the CDR3 is TGTGCCAGCAGCGTAGGGTCCTACTATGGCTACACCCTC. Translation: CASSVGSYYGYTL.

The V call is TRBV11-3, the J call TRBJ2-7, with TRBD2 matching over 15 bases. This CDR3 contains 15 residues. V shed 5 bases, J shed 5 bases, and the junction held 4 bases outside the gene matches. Germline CDR1 is SGHNT and CDR2 is YENEEA. CDR3 nucleotide sequence: TGTGCCAGCAGCCCAGGACTAGCGGGAGGGGACGAGCAGTACTTC. Protein sequence: CASSPGLAGGDEQYF.

This clone was counted a single time. One base separates it from a far larger clone, so it is likely a read error. V is TRBV28 and J is TRBJ2-5; 9 nucleotides line up with TRBD2. Germline CDR1 and CDR2: MDHEN and SYDVKM. The CDR3 has 14 residues. CDR3 in amino acids: CASTPAGGQETRYF. CDR3 DNA sequence: TGTGCCAGCACGCCAGCGGGAGGACAAGAGACCCGGTACTTC.

The genes are TRBV5-4 and TRBJ2-1; either TRBD1 or TRBD2 may fit D (5 bases each). The CDR3 has 16 amino acids. Between the trimmed V and J ends, which lost 3 bases and 6 bases, there was a span of 19 bases. The V gene's germline CDR1 is SGHNT and CDR2 YYREEE (reference sequence). The CDR3 coding sequence is TGTGCCAGCAGCTCCCCTAGCCTTGGGGCGGGCAATGAGCAGTTCTTC. Its protein product is CASSSPSLGAGNEQFF.